The present T cell receptor (beta chain) was sequenced within a study of T-cell reconstitution after alpha-beta-depleted transplantation in children. The CDR3 is made up of 15 amino acids. As it was prepared, the TCRbeta library received unique molecular identifiers. TCRdb reprocessed the PCR reads via MiXCR and lists one record per CDR3 protein. The sample lists about 250,000 distinct CDR3 sequences, roughly 25% occurring once. This sequence originates from a female patient between 2 and 15 years old who had a stem cell transplant for congenital amegakaryocytic thrombocytopenia, so the T cells may come from the graft donor. This specimen was PBMCs, mostly from graft donor cells, taken 360 days after TCRalphabeta/CD19-depleted stem cell transplant. The rearrangement links TRBV21-1 to TRBJ2-7; no DNA check was done on the table's D call, TRBD1. TRBV21-1 is listed as a pseudogene. This CDR3 is CASSKLYRAIYEQYF. CDR3 nucleotides: TGTGCCAGCAGCAAATTGTACAGGGCTATCTACGAGCAGTACTTC.